This T cell receptor (beta chain) is from a study of CD8 T cells in ankylosing spondylitis. CDR1 and CDR2 (germline): DFQATT, SNEGSKA (reference sequence). 14 amino acids form the CDR3, both terminal residues included. This clonotype has at least ten counts. The DNA is omitted, as the CDR3 cannot be located on it reliably, and the CDR3 follows TCRdb's listing. TCRdb re-analysed the 5' RACE reads in MiXCR, keeping a single row per CDR3 protein. Of some 220,000 distinct CDR3 sequences listed, about 10% are singletons. The TCR sequence derives from a male donor with ankylosing spondylitis or in good health (not recorded which). Sequencing used blood, either unsorted or a sorted T cell fraction (not recorded which). The chain employs TRBV20-1 and TRBJ2-5; the table's D call, TRBD1, was not checked against the DNA. The CDR3 is CSASAPAYQETQYF.